This T cell receptor (beta chain) is drawn from a study of blood T cells in healthy people across ages. A second 7 to 11 cycle PCR used barcoded and J-beta primers. Researchers report that a template-switch adaptor with 12 random nucleotides tagged each cDNA molecule. TCRdb processed the 5' RACE reads anew with MiXCR; each CDR3 protein has one entry. The data contain around 900,000 distinct CDR3 sequences, 25% to 30% of them singletons. This CDR3 region has 12 residues. The V and J ends lost 6 bases and 12 bases respectively, with 20 bases between them. Germline CDR1 DFQATT, CDR2 SNEGSKA (reference sequence). Peripheral blood, approximately 10 milliliters per donor, was collected. Total RNA, at least 5.5 micrograms per sample, was extracted from PBMCs. This clonotype appeared a few times. With a much larger clone just one base away, this may be a read error.

Input material: blood. The receptor comes from a woman aged 80 or older in good health. This sequence joins TRBV20-1 and TRBJ2-5; D is perhaps TRBD2 (6 bases). The CDR3 coding sequence is TGCAGTGCCCGAGGGAGGTCACTCCGGGAGTACTTC. As protein: CSARGRSLREYF.